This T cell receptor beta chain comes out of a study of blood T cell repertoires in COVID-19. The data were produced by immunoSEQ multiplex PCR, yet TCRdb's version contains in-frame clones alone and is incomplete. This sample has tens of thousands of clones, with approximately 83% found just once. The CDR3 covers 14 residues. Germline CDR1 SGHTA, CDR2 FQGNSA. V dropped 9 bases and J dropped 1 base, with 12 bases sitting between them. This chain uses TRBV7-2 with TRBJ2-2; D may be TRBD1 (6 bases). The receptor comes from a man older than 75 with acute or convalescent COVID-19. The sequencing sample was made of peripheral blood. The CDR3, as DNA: TGTGCCAGTTCGGACAGATTGAACACCGGGGAGCTGTTTTTT. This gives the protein CASSDRLNTGELFF.